Sequencing of this T cell receptor beta chain was carried out in a study of shared clonotypes between healthy human individuals. About the research overall: Contributing individuals were two females and a few males aged 18 to 49.

Data came from immunoSEQ multiplex PCR; TCRdb stores just in-frame clones and leaves some out. The sample records roughly 530,000 clones, around 96% being singletons. This CDR3 is 14 amino acids long. With V trimmed by 0 bases and J by 5 bases, 5 bases remained unmatched. From germline, CDR1 is SGHRS and CDR2 YFSETQ. This clone was picked up one time. This CDR3 is also generated by other DNA sequences in the sample. Healthy HIV-negative adults without recent acute infections or vaccinations served as donors. Specimen: naive CD4+ T cells sorted from blood. Indicated subset: CD45RA+ positively selected. This sequence joins TRBV5-1 and TRBJ2-7; 7 bases match TRBD2. This sequence was found in a woman aged 25 to 39 in good health. CDR3 coding DNA: TGCGCCAGCAGCTTGGTGGTAGCGGGTAACGAGCAGTACTTC. The encoded protein is CASSLVVAGNEQYF.